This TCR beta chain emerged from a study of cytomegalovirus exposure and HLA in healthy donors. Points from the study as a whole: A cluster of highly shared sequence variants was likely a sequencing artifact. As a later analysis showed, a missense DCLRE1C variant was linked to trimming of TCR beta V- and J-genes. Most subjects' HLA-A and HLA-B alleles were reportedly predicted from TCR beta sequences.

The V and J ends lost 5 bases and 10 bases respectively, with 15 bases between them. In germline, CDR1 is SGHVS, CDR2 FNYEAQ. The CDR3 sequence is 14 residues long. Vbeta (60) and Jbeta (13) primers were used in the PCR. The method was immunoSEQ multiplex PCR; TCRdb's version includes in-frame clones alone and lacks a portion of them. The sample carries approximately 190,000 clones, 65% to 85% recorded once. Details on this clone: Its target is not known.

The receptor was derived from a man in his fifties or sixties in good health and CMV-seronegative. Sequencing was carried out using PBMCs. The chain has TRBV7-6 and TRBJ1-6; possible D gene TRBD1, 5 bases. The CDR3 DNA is TGTGCCAGCAGCCCGGGGACGGGGGAGTCACCCCTCCACTTT. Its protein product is CASSPGTGESPLHF.